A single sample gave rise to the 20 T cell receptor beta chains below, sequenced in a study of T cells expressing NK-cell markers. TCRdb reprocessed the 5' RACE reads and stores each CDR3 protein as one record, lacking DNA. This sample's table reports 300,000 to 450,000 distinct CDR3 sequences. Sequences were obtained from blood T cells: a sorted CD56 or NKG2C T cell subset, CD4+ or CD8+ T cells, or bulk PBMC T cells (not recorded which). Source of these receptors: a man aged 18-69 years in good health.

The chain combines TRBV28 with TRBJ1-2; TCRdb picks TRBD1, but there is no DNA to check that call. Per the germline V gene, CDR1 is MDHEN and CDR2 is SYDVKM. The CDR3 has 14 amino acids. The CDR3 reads CASSLWGTDYGYTF.

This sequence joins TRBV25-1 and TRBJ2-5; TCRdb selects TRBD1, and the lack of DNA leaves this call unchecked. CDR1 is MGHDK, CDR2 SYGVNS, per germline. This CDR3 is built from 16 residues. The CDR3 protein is CASSERQGTGRGSQYF. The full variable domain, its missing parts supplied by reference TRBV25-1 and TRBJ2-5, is EADIYQTPRYLVIGTGKKITLECSQTMGHDKMYWYQQDPGMELHLIHYSYGVNSTEKGDLSSESTVSRIRTEHFPLTLESARPSHTSQYLCASSERQGTGRGSQYFGPGTRLLVL.

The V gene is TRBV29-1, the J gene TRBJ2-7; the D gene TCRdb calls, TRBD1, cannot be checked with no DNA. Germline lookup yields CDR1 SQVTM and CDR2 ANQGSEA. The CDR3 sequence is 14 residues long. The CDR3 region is CSVVLDRGTYEQYF.

The chain's CDR3 is CASSYDTRTAPNSPLHF. The gene calls are TRBV6-5 and TRBJ1-6. The CDR3 is 17 amino acids. Germline CDR1 MNHEY, CDR2 SVGAGI.

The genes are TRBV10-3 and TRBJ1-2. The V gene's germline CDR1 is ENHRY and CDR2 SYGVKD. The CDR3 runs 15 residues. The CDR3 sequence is CAISGTHSEDYGYTF.

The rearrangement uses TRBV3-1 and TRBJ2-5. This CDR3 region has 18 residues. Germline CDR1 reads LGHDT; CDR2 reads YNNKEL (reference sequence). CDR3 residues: CASSQVSIRGFGEETQYF.

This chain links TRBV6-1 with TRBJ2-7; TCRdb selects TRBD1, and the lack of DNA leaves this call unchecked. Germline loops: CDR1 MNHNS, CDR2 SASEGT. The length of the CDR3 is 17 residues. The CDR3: CASSEFLTGTGVGEQYF.

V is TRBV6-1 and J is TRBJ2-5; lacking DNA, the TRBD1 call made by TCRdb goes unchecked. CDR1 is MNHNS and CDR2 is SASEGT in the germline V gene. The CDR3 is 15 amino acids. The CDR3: CASSTRGTAQETQYF.

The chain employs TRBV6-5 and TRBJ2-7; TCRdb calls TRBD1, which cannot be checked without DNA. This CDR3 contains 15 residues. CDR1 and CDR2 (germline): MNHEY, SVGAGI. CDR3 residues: CASSSDRASSYEQYF.

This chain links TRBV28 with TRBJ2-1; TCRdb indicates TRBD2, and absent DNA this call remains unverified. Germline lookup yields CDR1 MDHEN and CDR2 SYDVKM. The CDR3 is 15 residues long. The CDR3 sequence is CASSLMALTYNEQFF. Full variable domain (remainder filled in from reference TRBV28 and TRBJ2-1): DVKVTQSSRYLVKRTGEKVFLECVQDMDHENMFWYRQDPGLGLRLIYFSYDVKMKEKGDIPEGYSVSREKKERFSLILESASTNQTSMYLCASSLMALTYNEQFFGPGTRLTVL.

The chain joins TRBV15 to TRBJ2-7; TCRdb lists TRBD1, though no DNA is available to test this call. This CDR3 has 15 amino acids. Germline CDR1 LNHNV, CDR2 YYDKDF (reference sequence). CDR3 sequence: CATSERRQGPLEQYF.

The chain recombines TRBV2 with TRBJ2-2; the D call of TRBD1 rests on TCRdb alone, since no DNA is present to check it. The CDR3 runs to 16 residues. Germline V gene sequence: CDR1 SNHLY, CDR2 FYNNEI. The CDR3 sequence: CASIQGTGLNTGELFF.

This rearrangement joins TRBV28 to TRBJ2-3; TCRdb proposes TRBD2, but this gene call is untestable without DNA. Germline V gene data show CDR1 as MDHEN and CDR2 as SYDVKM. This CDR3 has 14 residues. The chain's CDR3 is CASIRGGPGDTQYF.

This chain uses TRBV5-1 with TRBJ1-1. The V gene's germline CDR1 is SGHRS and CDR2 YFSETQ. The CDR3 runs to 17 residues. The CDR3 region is CASSPRAPQGLNTEAFF.

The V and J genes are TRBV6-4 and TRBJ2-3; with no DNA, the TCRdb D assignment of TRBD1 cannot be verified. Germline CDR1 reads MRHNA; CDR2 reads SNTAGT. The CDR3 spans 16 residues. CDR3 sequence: CASSEEGGVSTDTQYF.

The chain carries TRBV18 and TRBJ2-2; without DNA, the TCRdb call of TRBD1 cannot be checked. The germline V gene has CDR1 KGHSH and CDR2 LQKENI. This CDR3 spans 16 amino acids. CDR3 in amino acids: CASAPGRGGVTGELFF.

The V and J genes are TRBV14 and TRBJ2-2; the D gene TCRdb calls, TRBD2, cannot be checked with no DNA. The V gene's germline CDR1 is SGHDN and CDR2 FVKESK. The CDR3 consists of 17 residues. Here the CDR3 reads CASSRRTQSMNTGELFF. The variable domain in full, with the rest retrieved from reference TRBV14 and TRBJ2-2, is EAGVTQFPSHSVIEKGQTVTLRCDPISGHDNLYWYRRVMGKEIKFLLHFVKESKQDESGMPNNRFLAERTGGTYSTLKVQPAELEDSGVYFCASSRRTQSMNTGELFFGEGSRLTVL.

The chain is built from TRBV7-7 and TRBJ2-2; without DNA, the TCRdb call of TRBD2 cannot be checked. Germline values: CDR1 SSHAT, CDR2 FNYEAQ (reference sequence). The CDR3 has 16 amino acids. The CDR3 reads CASSPSGSPQYGELFF.

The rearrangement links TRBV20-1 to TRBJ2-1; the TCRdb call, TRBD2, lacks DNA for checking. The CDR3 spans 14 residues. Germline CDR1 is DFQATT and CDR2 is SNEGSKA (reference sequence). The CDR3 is CSAPLGNSYNEQFF.

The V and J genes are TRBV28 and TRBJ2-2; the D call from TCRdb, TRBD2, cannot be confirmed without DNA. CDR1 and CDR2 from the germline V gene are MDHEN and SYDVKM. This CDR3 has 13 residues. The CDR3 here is CASRGGSTGELFF.